This T cell receptor beta chain was documented in a study of CD8+CD57+ T cells in acquired aplastic anemia. The study profiled TCR beta VDJ and CDR3 using genomic DNA as template. TCRdb used MiXCR to reprocess the reads, holding one entry per CDR3 protein. The sample contains about 170,000 distinct CDR3 sequences, around 48% of which appear only once. Patients who underwent sequencing had shown CD8+CD57+ cell expansion by flow cytometry. Sequencing was done on a sample of sorted CD4+, CD8+, or CD8+CD57+ T cells (not recorded which) from PBMCs. The receptor's source is a human donor with aplastic anemia.

DNA of the CDR3: TGCAGTGCTAGAGATTCATCAGAGGGGTACGAGCAGTACTTC. It is translated as CSARDSSEGYEQYF. The chain joins TRBV20-1 to TRBJ2-7; D is possibly TRBD1 or TRBD2 (5 bases each). Trimming shortened V by 0 bases and J by 4 bases, and 13 bases separated the two germline ends. This CDR3 is built from 14 residues. Germline V gives CDR1 DFQATT, CDR2 SNEGSKA (reference sequence).